Each of the 2 T cell receptor beta chains below was sequenced from the same sample in a study of T-cell reconstitution after alpha-beta-depleted transplantation in children. Researchers prepared the TCRbeta library using unique molecular identifiers, the study reports. MiXCR was run by TCRdb on the PCR reads, yielding one entry per CDR3 protein. The profile shows some 600,000 distinct CDR3 sequences, around a sixth of them singletons. Sequences were derived from PBMCs from the stem cell graft donor, sampled from the stem cell graft. The receptors originated from a human donor who donated a stem cell graft to a child with acute myeloid leukemia.

This clonotype was picked up many times. This chain links TRBV29-1 with TRBJ2-6; D tentatively fits TRBD1 or TRBD2 (5 bases each). Trimming removed 1 base at V and 2 bases at J, with 6 bases between. The CDR3 length is 14 residues. CDR1 is SQVTM and CDR2 is ANQGSEA in the germline V gene. The CDR3, as DNA: TGCAGCGTTGAAGGAGGGGCTGGGGCCAACGTCCTGACTTTC. It yields the protein CSVEGGAGANVLTF.

This clonotype was counted between two and nine times. The rearrangement links TRBV20-1 to TRBJ1-3; no clear D gene. V gave up 3 bases and J gave up 2 bases, with 11 bases separating them. Germline-derived CDR1 and CDR2 are DFQATT and SNEGSKA (reference sequence). The CDR3 spans 14 residues. CDR3 in amino acids: CSARSQQTGNTIYF. The CDR3 DNA reads as TGCAGTGCTAGGAGTCAACAGACTGGAAACACCATATATTTT.